Below, 26 T cell receptor beta chains from the same sample are listed, as sequenced in a study of shared clonotypes between healthy human individuals. In the naive CD8 group, cells lacked CD45RO and were positively selected for CCR7, so terminally differentiated effector memory CD45RA+ cells were left out. TCRdb's copy holds only in-frame clones and misses some; the assay was immunoSEQ multiplex PCR. This sample has around 2.1 million clones, with roughly 91% found just once. The sample taken for sequencing was naive CD8+ T cells from PBMCs. These receptor sequences come from a man between 18 and 35 years old in good health. Some clones in this sample may be carry-over from other donors' samples.

The CDR3 DNA reads TGTGCCAGCAGTGACTCGGGGACTAGGCTTTACAATGAGCAGTTCTTC. As protein: CASSDSGTRLYNEQFF. The chain joins TRBV6-4 to TRBJ2-1, with 8 positions matching TRBD2. Germline trimming cut 0 bases from V and 4 bases from J; bases unmatched to any gene: 5. This CDR3 has 16 residues. The germline V gene has CDR1 MRHNA and CDR2 SNTAGT.

V is TRBV11-2 and J is TRBJ2-1; the match to TRBD2 covers 14 bases. The junction had 5 bases not matched to a gene; V was cut back by 5 bases and J by 8 bases. This CDR3 has 15 residues. Per the germline V gene, CDR1 is SGHAT and CDR2 is FQNNGV. The CDR3 loop is CASSTRLAGGYEQFF. CDR3 DNA sequence: TGTGCCAGCAGCACAAGACTAGCGGGAGGGTATGAGCAGTTCTTC.

The rearrangement links TRBV6-5 to TRBJ1-2; 8 bases agree with TRBD1. CDR3 length: 15 residues. Germline-derived CDR1 and CDR2 are MNHEY and SVGAGI. The V and J ends lost 6 bases and 6 bases, in that order; junction bases with no gene match: 12. The CDR3 region has the DNA TGTGCCAGCAGAGACAAGGGGGACAGGTATAATGGCTACACCTTC. This translates into CASRDKGDRYNGYTF.

The V call is TRBV7-9, the J call TRBJ1-5; D not resolved. The V gene's germline CDR1 is SEHNR and CDR2 FQNEAQ (reference sequence). Trimming cost V 5 bases and J 7 bases, with 15 bases left between them. This CDR3 is built from 14 residues. The CDR3 loop is CASSMMGLGQPQHF. As DNA, the CDR3 is TGTGCCAGCAGCATGATGGGCCTGGGGCAGCCCCAGCATTTT.

This clone has more than one count but fewer than ten. The rearrangement links TRBV2 to TRBJ1-5; D is unclear. Germline loops: CDR1 SNHLY, CDR2 FYNNEI. Between the trimmed V and J ends, which lost 11 bases and 7 bases, there was a span of 18 bases. This CDR3 is built from 13 residues. CDR3 region: CAGGFDPTQPQHF. In DNA form, the CDR3 reads TGTGCCGGCGGGTTCGACCCCACGCAGCCCCAGCATTTT.

This chain uses TRBV6-6 with TRBJ2-3; tentatively, D is TRBD2 (5 bases). The CDR3 covers 12 residues. The V gene lost 5 bases and the J gene lost 5 bases, with 8 bases spanning the gap. The germline V gene has CDR1 MNHNY and CDR2 SVGAGI (reference sequence). The CDR3 coding sequence is TGTGCCAGCAGTGGCGGAGGAGATACGCAGTATTTT. This encodes CASSGGGDTQYF.

The chain links TRBV9 to TRBJ1-3, with TRBD1 matching 7 bases. The CDR3 is made up of 17 amino acids. Germline CDR1 reads SGDLS; CDR2 reads YYNGEE. The ends lost 0 bases at V and 3 bases at J; junction bases unmatched: 9. DNA for the CDR3: TGTGCCAGCAGCGTAGAGGCAGGGGGTCATGATGGAAACACCATATATTTT. This sequence encodes CASSVEAGGHDGNTIYF. Complete variable domain (other parts from reference TRBV9 and TRBJ1-3): DSGVTQTPKHLITATGQRVTLRCSPRSGDLSVYWYQQSLDQGLQFLIQYYNGEERAKGNILERFSAQQFPDLHSELNLSSLELGDSALYFCASSVEAGGHDGNTIYFGEGSWLTVV.

The J gene is TRBJ2-7, the V gene TRBV5-1, with D unclear. With 0 bases removed from V and 2 bases from J, the gap between germline ends came to 9 bases. CDR3 length equals 14 residues. Germline V lookup: CDR1 SGHRS, CDR2 YFSETQ. As DNA, the CDR3 is TGCGCCAGCAGCTTGGGAAAGGGAACCTACGAGCAGTACTTC. It specifies CASSLGKGTYEQYF.

V gene TRBV28 combines with J gene TRBJ1-5; D not resolved. Germline V gene sequence: CDR1 MDHEN, CDR2 SYDVKM. The CDR3 consists of 16 residues. V was pared by 2 bases and J by 0 bases, with 11 bases between. The CDR3 is CASSLESGDSNQPQHF. CDR3 DNA: TGTGCCAGCAGTTTAGAGTCAGGTGATAGCAATCAGCCCCAGCATTTT.

The V call is TRBV27, the J call TRBJ2-1, with a possible D match to TRBD2 (5 bases). This CDR3 has 15 amino acids. Deletions cut 3 bases from V and 5 bases from J, with 14 bases between. Germline V gives CDR1 MNHEY, CDR2 SMNVEV (reference sequence). CDR3 DNA: TGTGCCAGCAGTTTCTCCCCCCGGGGTAACAATGAGCAGTTCTTC. Residues: CASSFSPRGNNEQFF.

The chain couples TRBV11-2 to TRBJ1-5, with D tentatively TRBD1 (5 bases). With 1 base removed from V and 3 bases from J, the gap between germline ends came to 13 bases. The CDR3 runs to 16 residues. Germline values: CDR1 SGHAT, CDR2 FQNNGV. CDR3 sequence reads: CASSLGRQGNNQPQHF. CDR3 bases: TGTGCCAGCAGCTTAGGGCGCCAGGGTAACAATCAGCCCCAGCATTTT.

V gene TRBV15 combines with J gene TRBJ2-7; 7 nucleotides agree with TRBD2. Germline V gene data show CDR1 as LNHNV and CDR2 as YYDKDF (reference sequence). The CDR3 spans 13 residues. The trim removed 8 bases at V and 1 base at J, leaving 5 bases unmatched. The CDR3, as DNA: TGTGCCACCGCGGCGGGAGAATCCTACGAGCAGTACTTC. Translating it yields CATAAGESYEQYF.

This clone is a singleton in its sample. The chain has TRBV9 and TRBJ2-1; 8 nucleotides agree with TRBD2. This CDR3 has 16 residues. Germline V gene lookup returns CDR1 SGDLS and CDR2 YYNGEE. The V gene end was trimmed by 4 bases and the J gene end by 2 bases; junction bases not matched to a gene: 8. The CDR3 loop is CASSPTGLAAYNEQFF. DNA of the CDR3: TGTGCCAGCAGCCCTACAGGACTAGCTGCCTACAATGAGCAGTTCTTC.

This clone has only one observation. This chain links TRBV28 with TRBJ2-2; 7 nucleotides agree with TRBD1. Germline CDR1 reads MDHEN; CDR2 reads SYDVKM. CDR3 size: 13 residues. V was clipped by 4 bases and J by 9 bases; unmatched bases: 5. CDR3 loop: CASSSAQGRELFF. In DNA, the CDR3 is TGTGCCAGCAGTTCGGCACAGGGGCGGGAGCTGTTTTTT.

This sequence joins TRBV9 and TRBJ2-3; maybe TRBD2 (5 bases). Germline-derived CDR1 and CDR2 are SGDLS and YYNGEE. The V end was cut by 0 bases, the J end by 3 bases, with 11 bases between. CDR3 length: 15 amino acids. CDR3 coding DNA: TGTGCCAGCAGCGTAGATCCCCGGGGAACAGATACGCAGTATTTT. Protein: CASSVDPRGTDTQYF. The full variable domain, completed using reference TRBV9 and TRBJ2-3, is DSGVTQTPKHLITATGQRVTLRCSPRSGDLSVYWYQQSLDQGLQFLIQYYNGEERAKGNILERFSAQQFPDLHSELNLSSLELGDSALYFCASSVDPRGTDTQYFGPGTRLTVL.

Note on this clone: One junction end disagrees with the germline gene, perhaps due to a read error. This chain connects TRBV20-1 to TRBJ2-7, with TRBD1 identical over 8 bases. This CDR3 is 10 amino acids long. Germline V gene data show CDR1 as DFQATT and CDR2 as SNEGSKA (reference sequence). CDR3 loop: CSATTGQAFF. The CDR3 region has the DNA TGCAGTGCGACTACGGGACAGGCCTTCTTC.

Concerning this clone: Other DNA sequences of this sample code for an identical CDR3. The chain carries TRBV7-9 and TRBJ2-2; D remains unclear. Trimming removed 9 bases at V and 3 bases at J, with 5 bases between. The germline CDR1 and CDR2 sequences are SEHNR and FQNEAQ (reference sequence). The CDR3 extends over 11 amino acids. CDR3 sequence: CASRYTGELFF. The DNA for the CDR3 is TGTGCCAGTAGATACACCGGGGAGCTGTTTTTT.

Points on this clone: A read error may produce the germline difference seen at one junction end. V gene TRBV7-9 combines with J gene TRBJ1-4; D ambiguous. CDR1 and CDR2 (germline): SEHNR, FQNEAQ (reference sequence). The CDR3 extends over 15 amino acids. The CDR3 protein is CASSLYPATNGKLFF. The CDR3 nucleotides are TGTGCCAGCAGCTTATACCCTGCAACTAATGGAAAACTGTTTTTT.

The chain has TRBV15 and TRBJ1-3; D unclear. V was cut by 5 bases and J by 0 bases, with 14 bases left in between. The CDR3 loop spans 16 amino acids. CDR1 is LNHNV and CDR2 is YYDKDF in the germline V gene (reference sequence). The CDR3 sequence is CATSRERRSSGNTIYF. DNA for the CDR3: TGTGCCACCAGCCGTGAACGCCGGAGCTCTGGAAACACCATATATTTT.

The chain has TRBV27 and TRBJ2-7; 9 bases are a match to TRBD2. Germline CDR1 MNHEY, CDR2 SMNVEV (reference sequence). After removal of 3 bases from V and 3 bases from J, the junction contained 6 bases not matched to a gene. CDR3 length: 15 amino acids. DNA for the CDR3: TGTGCCAGCAGTTTTCTAGCGGGACTTCACTACGAGCAGTACTTC. Amino acids: CASSFLAGLHYEQYF.

CDR3 DNA sequence: TGTGCCAGCAGCGTCGGACAGAGAACTAATGAAAAACTGTTTTTT. Encoded protein: CASSVGQRTNEKLFF. The chain couples TRBV13 to TRBJ1-4; a possible D gene is TRBD1 (6 bases). V was pared by 5 bases and J by 1 base, with 11 bases between. Germline CDR1 PRHDT, CDR2 FYEKMQ (reference sequence). The CDR3 length is 15 residues.

J is TRBJ2-2 and V is TRBV19, with 9 bases identical to TRBD1. The V segment lost 3 bases and the J segment 7 bases; nucleotides outside the gene matches: 6. Germline V lookup: CDR1 LNHDA, CDR2 SQIVND (reference sequence). The CDR3 sequence is 15 residues long. The CDR3 DNA reads as TGTGCCAGTAGTATCACAGGGGGCCTTGTCGGGGAGCTGTTTTTT. Its protein product is CASSITGGLVGELFF.

Written as DNA, the CDR3 is TGTGCCAGCAGCTTAGACCCCCCTAGCAAGAGGGATACGCAGTATTTT. It translates to CASSLDPPSKRDTQYF. V and J are TRBV7-8 and TRBJ2-3, with a weak D call TRBD2 (5 bases). Between the trimmed V and J ends, which lost 1 base and 6 bases, there was a span of 17 bases. Per germline, CDR1 SGHVS and CDR2 FQNEAQ. The CDR3 consists of 16 residues.

The chain couples TRBV28 to TRBJ2-3; no firm D call. V lost 2 bases to trimming and J lost 2 bases, with 11 bases between them. CDR1 MDHEN and CDR2 SYDVKM come from the germline V gene. This CDR3 comprises 15 residues. The CDR3 region is CASSLGLIPTDTQYF. CDR3 sequence (DNA): TGTGCCAGCAGTTTAGGTTTAATTCCCACAGATACGCAGTATTTT.

This chain connects TRBV27 to TRBJ1-1, with a weak D call TRBD1 (5 bases). The CDR3 spans 12 residues. Deletions cut 6 bases from V and 7 bases from J, with 12 bases between. Germline V lookup: CDR1 MNHEY, CDR2 SMNVEV (reference sequence). CDR3: CASRMTRGEAFF. CDR3 nucleotide sequence: TGTGCCAGCAGAATGACAAGGGGTGAAGCTTTCTTT.

This chain joins TRBV7-6 and TRBJ2-1; TRBD1 matches 7 bases. CDR3 length: 15 amino acids. Germline V gives CDR1 SGHVS, CDR2 FNYEAQ. Unmatched junction bases numbered 13, after V lost 5 bases and J lost 9 bases. The DNA for the CDR3 is TGTGCCAGCAGCCCCGGGACAGACCCACGGGGTGAGCAGTTCTTC. Translation gives CASSPGTDPRGEQFF.